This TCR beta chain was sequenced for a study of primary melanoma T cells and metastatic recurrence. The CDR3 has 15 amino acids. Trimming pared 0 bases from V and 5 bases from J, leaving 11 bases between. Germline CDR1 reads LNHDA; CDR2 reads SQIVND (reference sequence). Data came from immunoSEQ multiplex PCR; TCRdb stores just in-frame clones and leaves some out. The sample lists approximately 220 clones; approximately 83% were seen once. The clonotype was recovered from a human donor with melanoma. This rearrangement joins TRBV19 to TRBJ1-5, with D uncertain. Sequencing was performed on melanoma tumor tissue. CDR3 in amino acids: CASSIEKRYYQPQHF. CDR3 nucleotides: TGTGCCAGTAGTATAGAAAAAAGATACTATCAGCCCCAGCATTTT.